This T cell receptor (beta chain) was profiled in a study of cytomegalovirus exposure and HLA in healthy donors (dated by TCRdb to 2017 to 2019). About the full investigation: In an earlier analysis of some 610 of the donors, about 270 Gb of sequence data and approximately 120 million unique TCR beta sequences from approximately 180 million T cells were reported. An early release that covered approximately 600 HLA-typed donors contained approximately 300 gigabases of sequencing data and tens of millions of unique TCR sequences. Of the roughly 400 genotyped donors, roughly 76% were placed in the genetic ancestry cluster associated with self-reported Caucasian donors. The study aimed to test whether signatures of past pathogen exposure could be identified by cataloging public T cell receptors. Using immunosequencing, the study profiled T cell repertoires from approximately 700 subjects and related those repertoires to cytomegalovirus serostatus. Along with the approximately 600-subject first cohort, a separate validation cohort of over a hundred different subjects was used. To predict cytomegalovirus infection status, the study combined high-throughput TCR immunosequencing, statistical association of individual TCRs with disease status, and machine learning. A later analysis re-analyzed previously published TCR beta repertoires from 660 or so donors and added high-resolution HLA genotyping to study TCR occurrence patterns. Rather than using new phenotypic data, the later analysis identified candidate immune exposures from TCR beta sequences and from how often those sequences occurred across donors. In an earlier analysis of several hundred of the donors, high-throughput TCR beta sequencing was used to judge whether each TCR beta V gene segment behaved as functional or pseudogenic. Donor age, sex, ethnicity and CMV serostatus were collected together with the repertoire data. A later genetic analysis used genome-wide SNP genotypes for about 60% of the roughly 700 donors, treating that subset as a discovery cohort. All discovery cohort repertoires had been generated on a single sequencing platform. HLA typing covered class I and class II loci at four-digit resolution. Typing coverage varied by locus: roughly 620-630 donors for A, B, C, DRB1 and DQB1; roughly 560 for DQA1; around 610 for DPA1; roughly 450 for DPB1. Roughly 5 DR-DQ haplotypes were treated as single units for association and clustering because of strong linkage in the cohort. Among several hundred genotyped donors of the cohort, an average of approximately 240,000 unique TCR beta nucleotide sequences was sequenced per donor, of which roughly 18% were non-productive. Overall study results and their limits: When HLA alleles, especially DR and DQ, strongly co-occurred, attributing TCR associations to individual alleles was difficult. In the study, around 150 TCR beta chains were listed as associated with cytomegalovirus. Only TCR beta chains were sequenced in this cohort, and the absence of alpha or paired-chain data limited detectable features. According to a later analysis, TCR association rates differed among HLA loci, with DRB1 alleles showing the most associated TCRs and HLA-C alleles showing the fewest. CMV serostatus was the only immune exposure information available for the cohort. Because counts were too low, seventeen rarely observed V segments, including chromosome 9 orphons, were excluded from the earlier analysis of some 590 of the donors. A later genetic analysis reported fewer N-insertions in productive TCRs among donors in an Asian-associated ancestry cluster than the approximately 670-donor mean. A later genetic analysis associated a missense DCLRE1C variant with V-gene and J-gene trimming of TCR beta chains, and an independent cohort replicated the association. A further reported finding was that TCR beta sequences accurately predicted the HLA-A and HLA-B alleles for most subjects in the first cohort. Presence/absence analyses assumed roughly uniform sequencing depth across donors, an assumption that may not hold. The classifier was reported to diagnose cytomegalovirus status with high specificity and sensitivity in both the original and validation cohorts. At a false discovery rate of 0.05, a later analysis linked under 20,000 TCR beta sequences to specific HLA alleles. In an earlier analysis of fewer than 750 of the donors, most TCR beta V segments were observed in productive rearrangements about 87% or about 30% of the time, broadly matching IMGT annotations. While some public TCRs were present in many individuals, most TCR sequences turned up only very rarely across donors. In a later analysis, several top co-occurrence clusters were reported to appear linked to parvovirus B19, influenza, CMV and Epstein-Barr virus. It was suggested by the authors that the approach could potentially be generalized to other disease states and immunological phenotypes. Compared with equally common non-associated chains, HLA-associated TCR beta chains in a later analysis were more clonally expanded and had lower generation probabilities. Three of the identified cytomegalovirus-associated TCR beta chains were confirmed in vitro to be specific for cytomegalovirus antigens. According to a later analysis, most CMV-associated TCR beta chains appeared to be HLA-restricted, and the HLA associations seemed to be driven largely by CMV exposure. Correlated functional status among segregating V segments might be attributable to linkage disequilibrium, but an unknown experimental factor could not be ruled out. Some IMGT-functional V segments, including TRBV6-2 and TRBV6-3, could not be distinguished by the 87-base-pair reads and were therefore excluded. The sequencing pipeline was judged likely to have produced a cluster of highly shared sequence variants as a technical artifact. Because some donors lacked HLA typing at each locus, the association tests relied only on the typed subset.

Library construction relied on the immunoSEQ multiplex PCR assay. A mixture of 60 forward primers for TCR Vbeta segments and 13 reverse primers for TCR Jbeta segments was used in the multiplex PCR. The CDR3 region of rearranged TCR beta genes was amplified from genomic DNA with a multiplex PCR assay. The Illumina HiSeq System was used to sequence the amplified TCR beta libraries as 87-base-pair reads. Processing in the source paper ran as follows. A later analysis counted around 72 million unique TCR beta chains across the 550 to 800 repertoires, and 10 million to 12 million of these chains were shared by at least two donors. A nearest-neighbor algorithm error-corrected the raw reads and collapsed the reads into unique sequences, merging closely related sequences to remove PCR and sequencing errors. CDR3 sequences were aligned to IMGT reference sequences to assign V, D and J gene segments. For a sequence to be retained, at least a six-nucleotide match to both a V gene segment and a J gene segment was required. A rearrangement counted as productive if the CDR3 had no stop codons and remained in frame with V and J, and every other rearrangement counted as non-productive. CDR3 was defined by IMGT convention, running from the second conserved V-encoded cysteine to the conserved J-encoded phenylalanine. In an earlier analysis of around 540 of the donors, sequences lacking an unambiguous match to a single V gene segment were excluded. An earlier analysis of just under 600 of the donors called V segments functional above 56.7% productive rearrangements and segregating when the between-donor standard deviation exceeded 5%. To diagnose cytomegalovirus status from the catalog of TCR beta chain sequences, a statistical classification framework was built. V and J gene assignment, in a later analysis, came from comparing TCR nucleotide sequences with IMGT/GENE-DB human TR gene sequences. In a later analysis, CDR3 sequences and most-parsimonious VDJ recombination scenarios were assigned using the TCRdist pipeline. In a later analysis, each TCR beta chain was defined by its CDR3 amino acid sequence together with its V-gene family, and reads lacking a unique V-gene family were excluded. In a later analysis, 450 to 600 highly shared, low-generation-probability nucleotide sequences were removed to address suspected cross-contamination and a sequencing artifact. In a later analysis, a clonal expansion index was calculated for each public chain from normalized within-repertoire ranks of inferred template counts. A later analysis computed generation probabilities with a VDJ recombination model fitted to out-of-frame rearrangements, and checked the results against IGoR. In a later analysis, TCR-TCR, TCR-HLA and TCR-CMV co-occurrence was scored with hypergeometric tests, and a repertoire-size bias correction was applied to TCR pairs. A later analysis estimated false discovery rates by permuting HLA or CMV assignments 20 times. In a later analysis, co-occurring TCRs were grouped using DBSCAN, and TCRdist sequence similarity was added for clustering within HLA-allele-positive subsets. Repertoires with fewer than 30,000 or more than 120,000 public chains were left out of co-occurrence clustering, as were about 5 repertoires with anomalous nucleotide sharing. Sourced from immuneACCESS, this table was stored by TCRdb with only in-frame sequences that have V and J called. A share of the clones is absent; for the studies checked, an unresolved V gene accounts for under half, and the remainder has no known explanation. The DNA was the basis for D and trimming; V, J and clone size are from that table. The sample has approximately 120,000 clones on record, 70% to 80% of them singletons. About 2% of the sample is held by the ten biggest clonotypes.

The cohort comprised some 700 healthy bone marrow donors. All cohort members were sampled while nominally healthy, although unrecorded immune exposures were likely present. The donor was CMV seronegative and belonged to the group of around 400 seronegative cohort members. A peripheral blood sample was collected from each donor, and TCR beta sequencing was performed on peripheral blood mononuclear cells. The Qiagen DNeasy Blood Extraction Kit was used to extract genomic DNA from the blood cell samples. A note on this clone: Its antigen is not yet known. Nothing much larger sits one base from this clone, and base qualities are not available.

The cysteine opens and the phenylalanine closes a CDR3 of 14 amino acids. Kept here is only the CDR3 DNA, which spans 42 bases and is read in frame from base 1. Trimming removed 7 bases from V and 8 bases from J, leaving 18 bases between the germline ends. Looking up the germline V gene yields CDR1 SGHDN and CDR2 FVKESK. This TCR derives from a man in his fifties in good health and CMV-seronegative. The V and J genes are TRBV14 and TRBJ2-1, with TRBD1 tentatively as D gene (7 bases match). Sequenced material: PBMCs. The encoded CDR3 is CASTLAGGWYEQFF. In nucleotide form, the sequence is TGTGCCAGCACCCTAGCAGGGGGGTGGTATGAGCAGTTCTTC.